This T cell receptor (beta chain) was sequenced during a study of control samples from healthy donors and cancer patients. This CDR3 region has 15 residues. The germline V gene encodes CDR1 SEHNR and CDR2 FQNEAQ (reference sequence). Trimming cost V 4 bases and J 6 bases; bases outside gene matches: 8. Here immunoSEQ multiplex PCR was the method, and the copy in TCRdb shows in-frame clones only, minus some. This sample has 55,000 to 85,000 clones, with about 90% found just once. This TCR derives from a man aged 55 to 70 with lung cancer. The sequencing input was PBMCs. The V gene is TRBV7-9, the J gene TRBJ2-1; 8 nucleotides line up with TRBD1. CDR3 protein: CASSSRTGLGNEQFF. The CDR3 nucleotides are TGTGCCAGCAGCTCGCGGACAGGGTTGGGCAATGAGCAGTTCTTC.